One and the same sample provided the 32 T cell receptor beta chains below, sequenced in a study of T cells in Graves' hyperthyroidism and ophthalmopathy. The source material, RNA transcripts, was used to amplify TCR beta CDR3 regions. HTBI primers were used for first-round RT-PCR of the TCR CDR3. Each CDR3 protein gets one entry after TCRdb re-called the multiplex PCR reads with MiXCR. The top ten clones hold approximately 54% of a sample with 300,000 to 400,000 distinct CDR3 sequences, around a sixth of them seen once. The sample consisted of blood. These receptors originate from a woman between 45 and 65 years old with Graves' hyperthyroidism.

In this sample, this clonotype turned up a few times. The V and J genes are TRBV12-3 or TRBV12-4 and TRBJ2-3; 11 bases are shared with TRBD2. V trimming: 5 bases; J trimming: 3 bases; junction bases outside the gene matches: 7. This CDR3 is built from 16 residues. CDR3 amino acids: CASSPRLAGKTDTQYF. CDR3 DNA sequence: TGTGCCAGCAGTCCCCGACTAGCGGGGAAAACAGATACGCAGTATTTT.

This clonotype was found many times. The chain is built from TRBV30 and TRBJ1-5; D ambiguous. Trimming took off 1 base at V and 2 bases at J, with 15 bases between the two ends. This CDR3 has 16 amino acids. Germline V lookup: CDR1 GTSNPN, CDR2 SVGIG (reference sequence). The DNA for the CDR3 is TGTGCCTGGAGTGCCCCCCTGGGTCAGGGCAATCAGCCCCAGCATTTT. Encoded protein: CAWSAPLGQGNQPQHF.

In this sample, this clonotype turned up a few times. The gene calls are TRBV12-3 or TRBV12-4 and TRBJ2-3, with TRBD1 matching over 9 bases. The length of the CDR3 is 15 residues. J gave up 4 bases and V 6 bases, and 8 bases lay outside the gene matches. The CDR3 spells CASSLRDRASDTQYF. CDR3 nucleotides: TGTGCCAGCAGCCTAAGGGACAGGGCTTCAGATACGCAGTATTTT.

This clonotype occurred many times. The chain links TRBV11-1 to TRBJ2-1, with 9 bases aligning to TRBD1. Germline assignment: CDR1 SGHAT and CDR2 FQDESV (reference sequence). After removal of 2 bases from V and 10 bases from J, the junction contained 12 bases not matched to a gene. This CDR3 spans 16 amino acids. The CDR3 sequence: CASSLPWIDRGGEQFF. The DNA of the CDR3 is TGTGCCAGCAGCTTACCTTGGATTGACAGGGGGGGGGAGCAGTTCTTC.

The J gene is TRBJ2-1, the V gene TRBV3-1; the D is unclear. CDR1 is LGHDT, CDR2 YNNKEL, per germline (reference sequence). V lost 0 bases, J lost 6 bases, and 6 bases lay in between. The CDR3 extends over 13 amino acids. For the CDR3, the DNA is TGTGCCAGCAGCCAAGATCCCCTCAATGAGCAGTTCTTC. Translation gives CASSQDPLNEQFF.

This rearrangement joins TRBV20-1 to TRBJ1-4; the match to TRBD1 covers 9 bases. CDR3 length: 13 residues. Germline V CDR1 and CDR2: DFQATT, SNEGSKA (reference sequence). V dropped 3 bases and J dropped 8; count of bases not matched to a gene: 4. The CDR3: CSARGQGGEKLFF. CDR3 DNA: TGCAGTGCTAGGGGACAGGGAGGGGAAAAACTGTTTTTT.

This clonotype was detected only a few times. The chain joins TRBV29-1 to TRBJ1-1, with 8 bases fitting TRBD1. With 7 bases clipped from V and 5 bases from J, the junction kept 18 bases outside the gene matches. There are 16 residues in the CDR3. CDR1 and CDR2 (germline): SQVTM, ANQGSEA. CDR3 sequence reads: CSAKTGGGQDGTEAFF. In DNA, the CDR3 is TGCAGCGCAAAAACGGGGGGGGGACAGGATGGGACTGAAGCTTTCTTT.

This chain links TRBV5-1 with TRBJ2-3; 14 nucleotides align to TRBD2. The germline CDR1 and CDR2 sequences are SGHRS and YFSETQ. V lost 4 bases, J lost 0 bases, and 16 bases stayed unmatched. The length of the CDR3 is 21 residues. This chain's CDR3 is CASSVGPFGLAGGRSTDTQYF. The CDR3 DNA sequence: TGCGCCAGCAGCGTGGGACCGTTCGGACTAGCGGGAGGACGGAGCACAGATACGCAGTATTTT.

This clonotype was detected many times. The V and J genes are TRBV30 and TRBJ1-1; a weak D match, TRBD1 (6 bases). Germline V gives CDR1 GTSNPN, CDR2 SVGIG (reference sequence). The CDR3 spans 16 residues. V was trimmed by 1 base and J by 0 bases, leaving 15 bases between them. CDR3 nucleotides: TGTGCCTGGAGTGACCCCCCGACAGGATTGAACACTGAAGCTTTCTTT. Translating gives CAWSDPPTGLNTEAFF.

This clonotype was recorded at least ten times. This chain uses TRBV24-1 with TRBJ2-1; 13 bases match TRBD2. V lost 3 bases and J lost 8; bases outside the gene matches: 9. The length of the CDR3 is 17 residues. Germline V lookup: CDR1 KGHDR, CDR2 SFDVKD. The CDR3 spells CATSDTGLAGDGYEQFF. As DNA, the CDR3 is TGTGCCACCAGTGATACCGGACTAGCGGGAGATGGTTATGAGCAGTTCTTC.

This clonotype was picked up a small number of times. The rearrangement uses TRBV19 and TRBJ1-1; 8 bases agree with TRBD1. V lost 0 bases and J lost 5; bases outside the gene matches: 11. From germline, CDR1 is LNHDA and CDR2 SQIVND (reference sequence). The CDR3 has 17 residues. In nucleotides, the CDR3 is TGTGCCAGTAGTATAGATGGGCAGGGGGCCTTCAGGACTGAAGCTTTCTTT. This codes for CASSIDGQGAFRTEAFF.

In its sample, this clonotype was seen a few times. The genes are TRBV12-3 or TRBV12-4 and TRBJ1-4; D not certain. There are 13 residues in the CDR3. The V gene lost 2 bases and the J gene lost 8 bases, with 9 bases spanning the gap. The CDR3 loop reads CASSLTEREKLFF. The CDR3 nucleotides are TGTGCCAGCAGTTTAACAGAAAGGGAAAAACTGTTTTTT.

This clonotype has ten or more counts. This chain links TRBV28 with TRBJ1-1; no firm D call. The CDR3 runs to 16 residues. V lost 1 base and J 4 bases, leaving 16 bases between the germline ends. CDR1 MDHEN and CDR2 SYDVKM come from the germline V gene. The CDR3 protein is CASSLYSEVSGTEAFF. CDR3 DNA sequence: TGTGCCAGCAGTTTATACAGCGAGGTCTCGGGCACTGAAGCTTTCTTT.

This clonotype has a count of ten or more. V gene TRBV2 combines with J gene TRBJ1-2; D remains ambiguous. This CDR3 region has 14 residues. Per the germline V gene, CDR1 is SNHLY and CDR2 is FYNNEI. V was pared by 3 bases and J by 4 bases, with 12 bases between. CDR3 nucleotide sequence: TGTGCCAGCAGTGAGGGTGGGCGGACCTATGGCTACACCTTC. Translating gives CASSEGGRTYGYTF.

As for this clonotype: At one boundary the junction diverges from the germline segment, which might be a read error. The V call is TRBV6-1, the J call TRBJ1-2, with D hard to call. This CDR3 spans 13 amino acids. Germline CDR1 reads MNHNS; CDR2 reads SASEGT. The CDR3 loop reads CASSRERNYGHTF. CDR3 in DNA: TGTGCCAGCAGTAGGGAGAGGAACTATGGCCACACCTTC.

This chain's CDR3 is CSASTGLGQPQHF. CDR3 coding DNA: TGCAGCGCCTCGACAGGGTTAGGTCAGCCCCAGCATTTT. This sequence joins TRBV29-1 and TRBJ1-5; 7 bases are a match to TRBD1. The CDR3 consists of 13 residues. Trimming took 7 bases from V and 6 from J; bases not matched to a gene: 9. Germline V lookup: CDR1 SQVTM, CDR2 ANQGSEA.

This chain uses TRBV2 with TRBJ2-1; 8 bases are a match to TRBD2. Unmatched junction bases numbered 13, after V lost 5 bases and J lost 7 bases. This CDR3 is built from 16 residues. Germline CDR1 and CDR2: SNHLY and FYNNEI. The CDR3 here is CASSWYLSGSGNEQFF. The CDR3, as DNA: TGTGCCAGCAGTTGGTATTTAAGCGGGAGTGGAAATGAGCAGTTCTTC.

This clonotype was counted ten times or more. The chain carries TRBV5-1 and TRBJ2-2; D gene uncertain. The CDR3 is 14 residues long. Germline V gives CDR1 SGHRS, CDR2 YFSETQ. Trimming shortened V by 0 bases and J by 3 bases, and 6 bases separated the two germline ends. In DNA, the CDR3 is TGCGCCAGCAGCTTGGACCCATACACCGGGGAGCTGTTTTTT. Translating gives CASSLDPYTGELFF.

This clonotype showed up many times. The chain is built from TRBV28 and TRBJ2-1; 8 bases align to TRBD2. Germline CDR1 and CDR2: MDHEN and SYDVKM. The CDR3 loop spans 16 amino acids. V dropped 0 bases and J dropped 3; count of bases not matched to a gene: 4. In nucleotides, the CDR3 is TGTGCCAGCAGTTTATGGGGTACTAGCGGCTACAATGAGCAGTTCTTC. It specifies CASSLWGTSGYNEQFF.

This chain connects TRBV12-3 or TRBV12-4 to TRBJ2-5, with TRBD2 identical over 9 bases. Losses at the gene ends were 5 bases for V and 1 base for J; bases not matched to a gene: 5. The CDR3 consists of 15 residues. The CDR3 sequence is CASSAGAGGQETQYF. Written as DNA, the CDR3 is TGTGCCAGCAGTGCAGGAGCGGGAGGCCAAGAGACCCAGTACTTC.

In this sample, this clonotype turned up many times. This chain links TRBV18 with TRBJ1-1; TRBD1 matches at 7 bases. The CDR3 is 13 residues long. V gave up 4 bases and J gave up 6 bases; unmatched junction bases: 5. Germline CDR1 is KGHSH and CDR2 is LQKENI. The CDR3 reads CASSRTGASEAFF. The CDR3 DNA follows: TGTGCCAGCTCACGAACAGGGGCTTCTGAAGCTTTCTTT.

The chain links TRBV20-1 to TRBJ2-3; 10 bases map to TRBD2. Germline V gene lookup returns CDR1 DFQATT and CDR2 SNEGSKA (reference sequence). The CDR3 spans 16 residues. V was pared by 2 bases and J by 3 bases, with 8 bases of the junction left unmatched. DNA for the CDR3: TGCAGTGCTAGATCCTTGGGACTAGCGACAACAGATACGCAGTATTTT. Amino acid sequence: CSARSLGLATTDTQYF.

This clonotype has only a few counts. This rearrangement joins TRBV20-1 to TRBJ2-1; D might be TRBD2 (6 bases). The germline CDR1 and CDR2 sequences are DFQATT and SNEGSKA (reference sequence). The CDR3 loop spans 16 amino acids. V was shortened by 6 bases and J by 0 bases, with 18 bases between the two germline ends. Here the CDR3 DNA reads TGCAGTGCCAGCCCCCCTCTAGCGTACTCCTACAATGAGCAGTTCTTC. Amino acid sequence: CSASPPLAYSYNEQFF.

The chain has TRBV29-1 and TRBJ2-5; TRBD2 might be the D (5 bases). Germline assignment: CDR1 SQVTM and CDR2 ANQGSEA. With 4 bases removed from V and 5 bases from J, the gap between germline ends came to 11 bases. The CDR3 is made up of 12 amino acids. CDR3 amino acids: CSVAGLGETQYF. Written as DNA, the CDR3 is TGCAGCGTTGCGGGGTTGGGGGAGACCCAGTACTTC.

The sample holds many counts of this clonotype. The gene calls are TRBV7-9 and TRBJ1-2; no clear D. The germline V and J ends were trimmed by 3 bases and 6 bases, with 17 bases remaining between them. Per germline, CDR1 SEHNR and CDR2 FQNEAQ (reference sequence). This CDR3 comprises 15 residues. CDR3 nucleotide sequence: TGTGCCAGCAGCTTGCGGGGTGTGCCGGAGGATGGCTACACCTTC. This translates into CASSLRGVPEDGYTF.

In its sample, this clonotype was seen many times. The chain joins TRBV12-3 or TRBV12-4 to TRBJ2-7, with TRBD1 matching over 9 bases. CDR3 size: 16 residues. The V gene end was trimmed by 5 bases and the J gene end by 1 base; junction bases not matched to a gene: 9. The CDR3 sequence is CASSAGGQGGSYEQYV. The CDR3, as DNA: TGTGCCAGCAGTGCCGGGGGACAGGGTGGTTCCTACGAGCAGTACGTC.

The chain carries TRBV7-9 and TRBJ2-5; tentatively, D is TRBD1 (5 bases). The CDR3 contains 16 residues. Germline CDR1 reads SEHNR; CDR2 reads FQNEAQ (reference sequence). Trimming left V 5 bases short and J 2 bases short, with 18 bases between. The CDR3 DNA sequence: TGTGCCAGCAGCCAGTATAGGGGTGACACTCAAGAGACCCAGTACTTC. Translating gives CASSQYRGDTQETQYF.

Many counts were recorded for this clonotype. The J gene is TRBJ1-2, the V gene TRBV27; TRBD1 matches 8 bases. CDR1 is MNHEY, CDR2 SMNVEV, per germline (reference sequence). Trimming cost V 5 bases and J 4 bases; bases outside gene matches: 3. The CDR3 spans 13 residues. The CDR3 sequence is CASSLTGAYGYTF. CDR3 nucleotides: TGTGCCAGCAGTCTGACAGGGGCCTATGGCTACACCTTC.

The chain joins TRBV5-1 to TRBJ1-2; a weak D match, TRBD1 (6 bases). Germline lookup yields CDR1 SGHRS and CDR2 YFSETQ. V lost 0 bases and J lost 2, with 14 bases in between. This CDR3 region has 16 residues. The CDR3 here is CASSLGGGAGNYGYTF. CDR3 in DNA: TGCGCCAGCAGCTTGGGGGGGGGCGCCGGGAACTATGGCTACACCTTC.

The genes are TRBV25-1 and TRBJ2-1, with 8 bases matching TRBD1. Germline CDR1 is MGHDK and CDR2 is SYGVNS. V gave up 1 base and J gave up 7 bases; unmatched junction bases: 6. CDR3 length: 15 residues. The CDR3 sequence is CASSEWAGGGNEQFF. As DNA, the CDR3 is TGTGCCAGCAGTGAATGGGCAGGGGGCGGGAATGAGCAGTTCTTC.

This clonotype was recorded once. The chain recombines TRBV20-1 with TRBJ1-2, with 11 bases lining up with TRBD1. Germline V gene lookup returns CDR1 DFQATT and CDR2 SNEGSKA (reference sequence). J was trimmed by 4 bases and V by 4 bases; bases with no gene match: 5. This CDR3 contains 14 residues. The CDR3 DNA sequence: TGCAGTGCTAAGGGGACAGGGGGGGTCTATGGCTACACCTTC. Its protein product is CSAKGTGGVYGYTF.

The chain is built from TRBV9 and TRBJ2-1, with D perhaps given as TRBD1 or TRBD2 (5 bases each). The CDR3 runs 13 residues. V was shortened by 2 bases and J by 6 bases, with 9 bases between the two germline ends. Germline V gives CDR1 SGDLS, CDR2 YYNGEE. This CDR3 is CASSVPGTNEQFF. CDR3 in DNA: TGTGCCAGCAGCGTTCCCGGGACCAATGAGCAGTTCTTC.